The 5 T cell receptor beta chains in this list originate from one sample, sequenced in a study of cytomegalovirus exposure and HLA in healthy donors. Researchers ran the PCR with 60 Vbeta and 13 Jbeta primers. Assay used: immunoSEQ multiplex PCR; TCRdb lists only in-frame clones, some missing. The sample lists 84,000 or so clones; 62% were seen once. Sample: PBMCs. The source is a woman aged 25 to 45 in good health and CMV-seropositive.

This sequence joins TRBV28 and TRBJ1-5; D ambiguous. The CDR3 covers 13 residues. The ends were cut back, 6 bases at V and 6 bases at J, with 12 bases in the middle. Per germline, CDR1 MDHEN and CDR2 SYDVKM. The CDR3 loop reads CASRLGVSQPQHF. The CDR3 DNA reads TGTGCCAGCAGGCTCGGGGTTTCTCAGCCCCAGCATTTT. Drawing the rest from reference TRBV28 and TRBJ1-5, the complete variable domain is DVKVTQSSRYLVKRTGEKVFLECVQDMDHENMFWYRQDPGLGLRLIYFSYDVKMKEKGDIPEGYSVSREKKERFSLILESASTNQTSMYLCASRLGVSQPQHFGDGTRLSIL.

This clone has just a few counts. The rearrangement uses TRBV4-1 and TRBJ1-5; TRBD1 agrees at 7 bases. The CDR3 runs to 15 residues. The germline V gene has CDR1 MGHRA and CDR2 YSYEKL. The V and J ends lost 1 base and 2 bases, in that order; junction bases with no gene match: 2. The chain's CDR3 is CASSQVGTGNQPQHF. CDR3 nucleotide sequence: TGCGCCAGCAGCCAAGTTGGGACAGGCAATCAGCCCCAGCATTTT.

This clone was picked up a small number of times. The V gene is TRBV30, the J gene TRBJ1-4; 8 positions agree with TRBD1. The CDR3 runs to 18 residues. Germline V gene sequence: CDR1 GTSNPN, CDR2 SVGIG (reference sequence). Losses at the gene ends were 6 bases for V and 1 base for J; bases not matched to a gene: 16. CDR3 in DNA: TGTGCCTGCTACCTAGCGGGGGGACAGGCGGGAACTAATGAAAAACTGTTTTTT. It is translated as CACYLAGGQAGTNEKLFF.

This clone is a singleton in its sample. The CDR3 loop reads CATEVLDRGGTQYF. In nucleotides, the CDR3 is TGTGCCACCGAAGTCCTGGATCGGGGTGGTACGCAGTATTTT. The chain combines TRBV19 with TRBJ2-3, with TRBD2 as a possible D gene (5 bases). Germline V gene data show CDR1 as LNHDA and CDR2 as SQIVND (reference sequence). Between the trimmed V and J ends, which lost 10 bases and 8 bases, there was a span of 22 bases. The CDR3 contains 14 residues.

The chain carries TRBV10-2 and TRBJ1-5; D perhaps matches TRBD1 (5 bases). This CDR3 comprises 13 residues. CDR1 and CDR2 (germline): WSHSY, SAAADI. V lost 8 bases and J lost 6, with 14 bases in between. This CDR3 is CASSRQTAQPQHF. The CDR3 coding sequence is TGCGCCAGCTCCCGCCAGACAGCTCAGCCCCAGCATTTT.